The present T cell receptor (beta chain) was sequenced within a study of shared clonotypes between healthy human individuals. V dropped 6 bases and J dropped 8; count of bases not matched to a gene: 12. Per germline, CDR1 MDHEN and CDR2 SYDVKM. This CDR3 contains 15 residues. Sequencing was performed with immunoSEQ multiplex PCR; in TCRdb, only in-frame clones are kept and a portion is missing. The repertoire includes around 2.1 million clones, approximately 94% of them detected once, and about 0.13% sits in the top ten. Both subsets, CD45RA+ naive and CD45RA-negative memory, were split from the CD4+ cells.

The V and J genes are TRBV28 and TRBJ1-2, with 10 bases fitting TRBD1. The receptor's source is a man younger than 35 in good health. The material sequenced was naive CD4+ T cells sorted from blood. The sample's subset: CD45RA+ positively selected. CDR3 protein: CASSSLLGQGRGYTF. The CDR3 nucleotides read TGTGCCAGCAGCTCACTTCTGGGACAGGGGCGCGGCTACACCTTC.